These T cell receptor beta chains were read from a single sample in a study of technical replicates of blood from a few donors. TCRdb's table, derived via immunoSEQ multiplex PCR, lists solely in-frame clones and lacks some. The sample records tens of thousands of clones, around 90% being singletons. The specimen was T cells isolated from PBMCs. The receptors were sampled from a human donor in good health. Both conserved end residues are part of each CDR3. The order of the fields is clone size, V gene, J gene, CDR3 protein. Clone sizes are given selectively: once, few, many, or a class where the clone is expanded.

size: NA; V: TRBV29-1; J: TRBJ2-2; CDR3: CSVRTSGGLDTGELFF
size: NA; V: TRBV7-9; J: TRBJ2-7; CDR3: CASSGLYEQYF
size: NA; V: TRBV19; J: TRBJ1-3; CDR3: CASSMRAASGNTIYF
size: once; V: TRBV27; J: TRBJ1-4; CDR3: CASRPQGTTTNEKLFF
size: NA; V: TRBV27; J: TRBJ2-4; CDR3: CASSLRSGVAKNIQYF
size: NA; V: TRBV6-6; J: TRBJ2-5; CDR3: CASSSLGQTEQETQYF
size: NA; V: TRBV6-4; J: TRBJ1-1; CDR3: CASSDKAGLFTEAFF
size: once; V: TRBV9; J: TRBJ2-2; CDR3: CASSVGQQTGELFF
size: NA; V: TRBV11-3; J: TRBJ2-7; CDR3: CASSLQGTYEQYF
size: NA; V: TRBV30; J: TRBJ1-5; CDR3: CAWATGGDQPQHF
size: NA; V: TRBV19; J: TRBJ2-1; CDR3: CATGTSGVNEQFF
size: NA; V: TRBV7-6; J: TRBJ1-1; CDR3: CASSPQGSPEAFF
size: NA; V: TRBV5-1; J: TRBJ2-7; CDR3: CASSFGLAGEEQYF
size: NA; V: TRBV27; J: TRBJ2-7; CDR3: CASSPTLVTSLISYEQYF
size: NA; V: TRBV23-1; J: TRBJ2-7; CDR3: CASSQSGRRGPAYEQYF
size: NA; V: TRBV4-1; J: TRBJ1-3; CDR3: CASSQGSSRTGILKFSGNTIYF
size: NA; V: TRBV6-6; J: TRBJ2-5; CDR3: CASSYAKFQETQYF
size: NA; V: TRBV14; J: TRBJ1-5; CDR3: CASSPGGGFGNQPQHF
size: NA; V: TRBV10-3; J: TRBJ2-1; CDR3: CAIGRLAGEYNEQFF
size: NA; V: TRBV18; J: TRBJ2-1; CDR3: CASSPGLAGFDEQFF
size: NA; V: TRBV27; J: TRBJ1-6; CDR3: CASSFQDSPLHF
size: NA; V: TRBV5-6; J: TRBJ1-3; CDR3: CASGPGQAPGNTIYF
size: NA; V: TRBV5-4; J: TRBJ2-3; CDR3: CASSLRLAGSTDTQYF
size: NA; V: TRBV7-2; J: TRBJ2-5; CDR3: CASSPSGTGYETQYF
size: NA; V: TRBV6-5; J: TRBJ1-4; CDR3: CASGQGPGTNEKLFF
size: NA; V: TRBV6-5; J: TRBJ2-7; CDR3: CASSSFQGAEQYF
size: few; V: TRBV11-2; J: TRBJ1-1; CDR3: CASSLERTHRRQGGEAFF
size: NA; V: TRBV10-2; J: TRBJ2-5; CDR3: CASSATGGLQETQYF
size: NA; V: TRBV18; J: TRBJ1-2; CDR3: CASSPERGEGYTF
size: NA; V: TRBV27; J: TRBJ1-2; CDR3: CASSLSGEGSYGYTF
size: once; V: TRBV18; J: TRBJ1-1; CDR3: CASSPPGLEAFF
size: NA; V: TRBV7-6; J: TRBJ2-1; CDR3: CASSRTTPEGEQFF
size: NA; V: TRBV11-2; J: TRBJ1-2; CDR3: CASSLDSRRIDYGYTF
size: NA; V: TRBV30; J: TRBJ2-3; CDR3: CAWSVLADTQYF
size: once; V: TRBV7-9; J: TRBJ2-1; CDR3: CASSKTGLANEQFF
size: NA; V: TRBV5-6; J: TRBJ1-1; CDR3: CASSLGRGNTEAFF
size: NA; V: TRBV5-8; J: TRBJ2-5; CDR3: CASSLGYQGEQETQYF
size: NA; V: TRBV6-6; J: TRBJ2-3; CDR3: CASSQSGGRRETQYF
size: NA; V: TRBV5-4; J: TRBJ2-7; CDR3: CASSLYGTVSGEQYF
size: NA; V: TRBV6-5; J: TRBJ2-3; CDR3: CASSLASGQAADTQYF
size: NA; V: TRBV6-1; J: TRBJ2-7; CDR3: CASDLRQGVQYF
size: NA; V: TRBV4-1; J: TRBJ1-5; CDR3: CASSSRGNQPQHF
size: NA; V: TRBV7-3; J: TRBJ2-2; CDR3: CASSLGTAGRELFF
size: few; V: TRBV4-1; J: TRBJ1-5; CDR3: CASSLGTGGNQPQHF
size: NA; V: TRBV19; J: TRBJ2-7; CDR3: CASSWTSGGGYEQYF
size: NA; V: TRBV12-5; J: TRBJ2-1; CDR3: CASGIPGGGSWNEQFF
size: NA; V: TRBV7-2; J: TRBJ2-7; CDR3: CASSGTGVQYF
size: NA; V: TRBV2; J: TRBJ2-3; CDR3: CASSNPGRDTDTQYF
size: NA; V: TRBV27; J: TRBJ2-5; CDR3: CASSLSGLAGGGAETQYF
size: few; V: TRBV10-3; J: TRBJ1-1; CDR3: CAISEGQGGKNTEAFF
size: once; V: TRBV27; J: TRBJ2-7; CDR3: CASSWAGAVHEQYF
size: NA; V: TRBV19; J: TRBJ1-2; CDR3: CASRGPGRVEMDYGYTF
size: NA; V: TRBV11-3; J: TRBJ2-1; CDR3: CASSRTSGYNEQFF
size: NA; V: TRBV7-6; J: TRBJ1-5; CDR3: CASSSRGSKPQHF
size: few; V: TRBV28; J: TRBJ2-5; CDR3: CASKGTSGSVTQYF